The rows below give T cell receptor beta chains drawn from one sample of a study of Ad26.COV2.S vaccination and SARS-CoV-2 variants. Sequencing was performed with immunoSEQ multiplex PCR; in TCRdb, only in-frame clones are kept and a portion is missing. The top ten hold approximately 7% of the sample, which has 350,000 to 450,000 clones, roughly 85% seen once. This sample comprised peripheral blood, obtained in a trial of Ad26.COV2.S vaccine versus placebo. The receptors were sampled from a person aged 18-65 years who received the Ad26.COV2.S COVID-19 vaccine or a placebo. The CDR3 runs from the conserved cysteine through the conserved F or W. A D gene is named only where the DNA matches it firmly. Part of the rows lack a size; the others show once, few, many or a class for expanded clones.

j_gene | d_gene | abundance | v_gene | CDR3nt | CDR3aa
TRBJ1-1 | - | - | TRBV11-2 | TGTGCCAGCAGCCCAGTTAGGGGGACTGAAGCTTTCTTT | CASSPVRGTEAFF
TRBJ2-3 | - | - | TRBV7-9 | TGTGCCAGCAGCTCCCTGAGCGGTCTACGAGATACGCAGTATTTT | CASSSLSGLRDTQYF
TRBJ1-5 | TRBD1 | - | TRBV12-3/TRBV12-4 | TGTGCCAGCAGTCCAGGGACAGGGCCCCAGCATTTT | CASSPGTGPQHF
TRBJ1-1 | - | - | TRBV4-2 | TGTGCCAGCAGCTACCTCGGGGGCCCGAACACTGAAGCTTTCTTT | CASSYLGGPNTEAFF
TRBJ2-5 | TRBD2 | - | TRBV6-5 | TGTGCCAGTGAGAGACTAGCGGGGGGCCAAGAGACCCAGTACTTC | CASERLAGGQETQYF
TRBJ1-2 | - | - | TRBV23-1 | TGCGCCAGCAGAGGGGGAGGGTGGGTTGGCTACACCTTC | CASRGGGWVGYTF
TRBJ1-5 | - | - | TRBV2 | TGTGCCAGCAGCCGACTAACAGCTCAGCCCCAGCATTTT | CASSRLTAQPQHF
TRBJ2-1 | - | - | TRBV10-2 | TGCGCCAATGCGGTTATACAGGGTGGTGAGCAGTTCTTC | CANAVIQGGEQFF
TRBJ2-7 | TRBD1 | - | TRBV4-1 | TGCGCCAGCAGCCAGGTCCGACCCGGGACAGCCATCTACGAGCAGTACTTC | CASSQVRPGTAIYEQYF
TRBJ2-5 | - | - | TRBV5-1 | TGCGCCAGCAGCTTGGCGCACAGCTCCCAAGAGACCCAGTACTTC | CASSLAHSSQETQYF
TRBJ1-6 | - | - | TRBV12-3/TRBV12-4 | TGTGCCAGCAGTTTAGCGACTGACCCCCTCCACTTT | CASSLATDPLHF
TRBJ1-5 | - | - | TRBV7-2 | TGTGCCAGCAGCTTAAGGAATAGCAATCAGCCCCAGCATTTT | CASSLRNSNQPQHF
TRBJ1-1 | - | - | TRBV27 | TGTGCCAGCATCAGGGGCGGGCTGAACACTGAAGCTTTCTTT | CASIRGGLNTEAFF
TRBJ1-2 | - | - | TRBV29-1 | TGCAGCGTTGAAGGGGCCAGCGACAACTATGGCTACACCTTC | CSVEGASDNYGYTF
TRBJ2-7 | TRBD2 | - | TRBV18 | TGTGCCAGCTCGGGAGGGATAGCGTACGAGCAGTACTTC | CASSGGIAYEQYF
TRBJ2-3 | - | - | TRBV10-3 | TGTGCCATCAGCCCTTCACTAGGGACAGATACGCAGTATTTT | CAISPSLGTDTQYF
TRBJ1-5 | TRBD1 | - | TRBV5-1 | TGCGCCAGCAGTGAGGACGGACAGGCCACCCAGCATTTT | CASSEDGQATQHF
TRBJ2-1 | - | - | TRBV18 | TGTGCCAGCTCACCGACCGGTGAGCAGTTCTTC | CASSPTGEQFF
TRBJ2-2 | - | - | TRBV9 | TGTGCCAGCAGCTCCCAAGGGGTGATAACCGGGGAGCTGTTTTTT | CASSSQGVITGELFF
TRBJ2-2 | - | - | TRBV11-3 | TGTGCCAGCAGCAAAAGAGGCACCGGGGAGCTGTTTTTT | CASSKRGTGELFF
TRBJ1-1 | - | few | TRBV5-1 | TGCGCCAGCAGTCCCGACAGCTTTGAAGCTTTCTTT | CASSPDSFEAFF
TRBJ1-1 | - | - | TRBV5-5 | TGTGCCAGCAGCCTCAACCCAGAGAACACTGAAGCTTTCTTT | CASSLNPENTEAFF
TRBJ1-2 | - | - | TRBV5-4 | TGTGCCAGCAGCTTCGACAGTCCCTATGGCTACACCTTC | CASSFDSPYGYTF
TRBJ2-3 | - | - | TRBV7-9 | TGTGCCAGCAGCTCTCAGGTAGATACGCAGTATTTT | CASSSQVDTQYF
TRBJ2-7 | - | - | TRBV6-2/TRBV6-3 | TGTGCCAGCAGCCCTCGGGCCCTATGGGCCTACGAGCAGTACTTC | CASSPRALWAYEQYF
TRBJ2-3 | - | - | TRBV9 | TGTGCCAGCGGTCCAGGGACTGTTTTAGGGGATACGCAGTATTTT | CASGPGTVLGDTQYF
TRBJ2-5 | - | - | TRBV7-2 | TGTGCCAGCAGCCCTGGACGCCAAGAGACCCAGTACTTC | CASSPGRQETQYF
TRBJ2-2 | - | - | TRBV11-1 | TGTGCCAGCAGAAGGACGGGACTCACCGGGGAGCTGTTTTTT | CASRRTGLTGELFF
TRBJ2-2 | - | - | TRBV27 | TGTGCCAGCAGTCCCTTTAGGGCGGACACCGGGGAGCTGTTTTTT | CASSPFRADTGELFF
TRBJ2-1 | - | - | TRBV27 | TGTGCCAGCAGCCCAAGGCGAGCTATCGATGAGCAGTTCTTC | CASSPRRAIDEQFF
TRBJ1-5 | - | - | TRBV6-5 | TGTGCCAGCAGTCCCCGCGGAAGGGGCAATCAGCCCCAGCATTTT | CASSPRGRGNQPQHF
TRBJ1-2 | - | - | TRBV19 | TGTGCCAGTAGTTGGGGGGACCCAGGCTACACCTTC | CASSWGDPGYTF
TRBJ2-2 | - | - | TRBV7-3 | TGTGCCAGCAGCTCGAGGACCAAAGCGGGGGAGCTGTTTTTT | CASSSRTKAGELFF
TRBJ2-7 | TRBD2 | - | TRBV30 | TGTGCCTGGAGCCCGGGACTAGCGGGAGGGGGCTCCTACGAGCAGTACTTC | CAWSPGLAGGGSYEQYF
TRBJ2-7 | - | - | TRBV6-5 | TGTGCCAGCAGCCCAAGTGGACTGCTAGAGCAGTACTTC | CASSPSGLLEQYF
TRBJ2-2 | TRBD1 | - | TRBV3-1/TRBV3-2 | TGTGCCAGCAGCCAGGGGGACAGAAACACCGGGGAGCTGTTTTTT | CASSQGDRNTGELFF
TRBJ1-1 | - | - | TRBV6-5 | TGTGCCAGCAGTTATATGGGAAACGGGCACGCTTTCTTT | CASSYMGNGHAFF